The clone carrying this TCR beta chain was detected ten times or more. Its specificity is not known. The data are from a study of early T cells in non-severe SARS-CoV-2 infection. At the level of the study: Sequencing of bulk RNA from unsorted whole blood was done, without chain pairing. The study, taken as a whole, reports: Private and CD4 specificities were missed by VDJdb matching, which favored anti-spike CD8 responses.

Losses at the gene ends were 4 bases for V and 0 bases for J; bases not matched to a gene: 2. In germline, CDR1 is MDHEN, CDR2 SYDVKM. This CDR3 is built from 14 residues. Individually, cDNA molecules had unique molecular identifiers attached to them. MiXCR, applied by TCRdb to the 5' RACE reads, yields one record per CDR3 protein. Among fewer than 30,000 distinct CDR3 sequences listed, 4.3% were seen once. The TCR comes from an adult who was a healthcare worker with PCR-confirmed SARS-CoV-2 infection or an uninfected control (not recorded which). V usage is TRBV28 and J usage is TRBJ2-7; TRBD1 matches at 8 bases. The specimen was whole blood. DNA of the CDR3: TGTGCCAGCAGTTCAGGGGGCATCTCCTACGAGCAGTACTTC. Translated, it gives CASSSGGISYEQYF.